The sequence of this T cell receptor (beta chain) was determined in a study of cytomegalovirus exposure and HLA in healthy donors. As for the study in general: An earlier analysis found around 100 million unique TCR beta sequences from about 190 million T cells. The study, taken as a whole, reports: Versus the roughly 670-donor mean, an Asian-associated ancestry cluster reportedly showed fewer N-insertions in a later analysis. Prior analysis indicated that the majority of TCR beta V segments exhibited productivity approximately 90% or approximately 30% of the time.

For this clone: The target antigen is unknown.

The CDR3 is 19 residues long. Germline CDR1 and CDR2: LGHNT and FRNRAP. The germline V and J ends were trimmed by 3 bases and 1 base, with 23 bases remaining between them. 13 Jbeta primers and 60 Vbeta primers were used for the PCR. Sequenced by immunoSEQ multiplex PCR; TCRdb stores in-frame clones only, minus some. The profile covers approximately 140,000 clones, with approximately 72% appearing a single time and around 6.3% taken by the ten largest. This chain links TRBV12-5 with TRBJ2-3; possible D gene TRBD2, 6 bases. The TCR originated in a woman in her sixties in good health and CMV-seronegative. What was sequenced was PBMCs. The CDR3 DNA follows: TGTGCTAGTGGTTTCGGACCCGATCTGGGAGGAGTGGGCACAGATACGCAGTATTTT. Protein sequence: CASGFGPDLGGVGTDTQYF.